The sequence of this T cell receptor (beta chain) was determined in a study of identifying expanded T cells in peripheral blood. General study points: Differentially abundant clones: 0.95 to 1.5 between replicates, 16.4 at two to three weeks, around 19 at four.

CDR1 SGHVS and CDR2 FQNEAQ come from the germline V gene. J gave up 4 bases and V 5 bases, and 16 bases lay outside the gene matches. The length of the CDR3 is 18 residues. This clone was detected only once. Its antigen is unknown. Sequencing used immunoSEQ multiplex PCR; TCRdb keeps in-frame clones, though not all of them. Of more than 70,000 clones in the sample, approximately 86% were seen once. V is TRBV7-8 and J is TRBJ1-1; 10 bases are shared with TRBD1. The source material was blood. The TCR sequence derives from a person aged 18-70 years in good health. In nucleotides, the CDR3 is TGTGCCAGCAGCCCCCTTGGGACAGGGGCTTTAGGGAGCACTGAAGCTTTCTTT. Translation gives CASSPLGTGALGSTEAFF.